The 26 T cell receptor beta chains in this list originate from one sample, sequenced in a study of blood T cell repertoires in COVID-19 (dated by TCRdb to 2018 to 2020). Libraries were made using the immunoSEQ multiplex PCR assay. TCRdb took over this immuneACCESS table, retaining in-frame rearrangements with V and J assigned. Such tables are incomplete; in checked studies, under half of the missing clones stem from an unresolved V gene, and the remainder is unexplained. The sample table records around 620,000 clones; over 80% of these occur just once. The leading ten clones occupy roughly 0.26% of the sample. The sample consisted of peripheral blood. The receptors derive from a woman aged 18-29 years with acute or convalescent COVID-19.

The genes are TRBV21-1 and TRBJ1-2. TRBV21-1 is deemed a pseudogene. The length of the CDR3 is 16 residues. The CDR3 region is CASSTAGRGGDYGYTF. In nucleotides, the CDR3 is TGTGCCAGCAGCACAGCCGGGAGGGGGGGAGACTATGGCTACACCTTC.

The sample holds one count of this clone. V gene TRBV3-1 (or the pseudogene TRBV3-2) combines with J gene TRBJ2-7, with 11 bases identical to TRBD1. This CDR3 is built from 17 residues. V lost 2 bases to trimming and J lost 4 bases; unmatched junction nucleotides: 10. Germline values: CDR1 LGHDT, CDR2 YNNKEL (reference sequence). This chain's CDR3 is CASSQSPGQGGFYEQYF. The CDR3 DNA is TGTGCCAGCAGCCAATCCCCGGGACAGGGGGGGTTTTACGAGCAGTACTTC.

This clone appeared once. This sequence joins TRBV9 and TRBJ2-1; 7 nucleotides line up with TRBD2. The germline gives CDR1 SGDLS, CDR2 YYNGEE. This CDR3 is 16 amino acids long. Losses at the gene ends were 0 bases for V and 7 bases for J; bases not matched to a gene: 10. The CDR3 loop reads CASSVEGGPYSNEQFF. The CDR3 nucleotides read TGTGCCAGCAGCGTAGAGGGAGGGCCGTATTCGAATGAGCAGTTCTTC.

The chain links TRBV4-1 to TRBJ1-1; D is possibly TRBD1 (5 bases). V was cut by 0 bases and J by 5 bases, with 10 bases left in between. The CDR3 sequence is 14 residues long. Germline loops: CDR1 MGHRA, CDR2 YSYEKL. CDR3 region: CASSQDGTLTEAFF. In DNA, the CDR3 is TGCGCCAGCAGCCAAGATGGGACTCTTACTGAAGCTTTCTTT.

The DNA of the CDR3 is TGTGCCACCAGCAGAGCCGGGGGACAGGGAGCTTTCTTT. This codes for CATSRAGGQGAFF. This chain joins TRBV15 and TRBJ1-1; 9 nucleotides align to TRBD1. CDR3 length: 13 residues. In germline, CDR1 is LNHNV, CDR2 YYDKDF (reference sequence). V shed 1 base and J 10 bases; nucleotides not matched to a gene: 4.

The chain uses TRBV5-6 and TRBJ1-2, with D unclear. The CDR3 runs to 13 residues. With 4 bases removed from V and 4 bases from J, the gap between germline ends came to 11 bases. From germline, CDR1 is SGHDT and CDR2 YYEEEE. The DNA of the CDR3 is TGTGCCAGCAGCCTGCAGGAGGGCTATGGCTACACCTTC. It encodes CASSLQEGYGYTF.

The gene calls are TRBV30 and TRBJ1-2; the D is unclear. The germline V gene has CDR1 GTSNPN and CDR2 SVGIG (reference sequence). The CDR3 is 13 amino acids. The ends were cut back, 2 bases at V and 2 bases at J, with 9 bases in the middle. The CDR3 spells CAWSFSQNYGYTF. The CDR3 nucleotides read TGTGCCTGGAGTTTCAGTCAGAACTATGGCTACACCTTC.

The rearrangement joins TRBV6-5 to TRBJ1-3; 8 positions agree with TRBD1. V lost 10 bases and J lost 4; bases outside the gene matches: 6. Per germline, CDR1 MNHEY and CDR2 SVGAGI. The CDR3 contains 13 residues. The CDR3, as DNA: TGTGCCACCCGGACAGGGTCAGGAAACACCATATATTTT. Residues: CATRTGSGNTIYF.

The V call is TRBV5-1, the J call TRBJ1-3; TRBD1 is a possible D gene (5 bases). V lost 4 bases, J lost 2 bases, and 19 bases lay in between. The germline CDR1 and CDR2 sequences are SGHRS and YFSETQ. This CDR3 has 17 residues. Here the CDR3 DNA reads TGCGCCAGCAGCCTGGTGGGGTTAGGGGAACCTGGAAACACCATATATTTT. Its translation is CASSLVGLGEPGNTIYF.

The rearrangement uses TRBV19 and TRBJ1-1; D call uncertain. CDR3 length: 14 amino acids. Germline V gives CDR1 LNHDA, CDR2 SQIVND (reference sequence). V lost 8 bases, J lost 0 bases, and 13 bases lay in between. The chain's CDR3 is CASFGGQVNTEAFF. The CDR3 region has the DNA TGTGCCAGTTTCGGAGGGCAAGTGAACACTGAAGCTTTCTTT.

This clone was counted once. The chain combines TRBV4-1 with TRBJ1-4, with TRBD1 identical over 10 bases. Germline CDR1 MGHRA, CDR2 YSYEKL. V shed 5 bases and J 3 bases; nucleotides not matched to a gene: 3. This CDR3 is built from 15 residues. The CDR3 DNA reads as TGCGCCAGCAGCAGGGACAGGGGATCTAATGAAAAACTGTTTTTT. Encoded protein: CASSRDRGSNEKLFF.

The gene calls are TRBV5-1 and TRBJ2-2, with D possibly being TRBD2 (6 bases). Germline CDR1 is SGHRS and CDR2 is YFSETQ. This CDR3 spans 15 amino acids. With 0 bases removed from V and 2 bases from J, the gap between germline ends came to 8 bases. The DNA for the CDR3 is TGCGCCAGCAGCTTGGTCGGGGGTAACACCGGGGAGCTGTTTTTT. Translated, it gives CASSLVGGNTGELFF.

The V gene is TRBV4-1, the J gene TRBJ2-7; D is perhaps TRBD1 (6 bases). The CDR3 has 16 residues. V shed 4 bases and J shed 4 bases, with 20 bases lying between them. Germline-derived CDR1 and CDR2 are MGHRA and YSYEKL. This chain's CDR3 is CASSRAQGSPLYEQYF. For the CDR3, the DNA is TGCGCCAGCAGCCGCGCACAGGGATCCCCCTTATACGAGCAGTACTTC.

The CDR3 sequence: CASRGQGGGGYEQYF. CDR3 nucleotides: TGTGCCAGCAGAGGACAAGGGGGGGGAGGCTACGAGCAGTACTTC. This chain connects TRBV27 to TRBJ2-7, with a weak D call TRBD2 (7 bases). Germline V gene lookup returns CDR1 MNHEY and CDR2 SMNVEV (reference sequence). CDR3 size: 15 residues. V was shortened by 6 bases and J by 3 bases, with 18 bases between the two germline ends.

J is TRBJ1-6 and V is TRBV2; D is possibly TRBD1 (6 bases). CDR3 length equals 16 residues. V gave up 8 bases and J gave up 0 bases, with 14 bases separating them. The germline gives CDR1 SNHLY, CDR2 FYNNEI. CDR3 in DNA: TGTGCCAGCCGGACAGACTCGAGCTCCTATAATTCACCCCTCCACTTT. Protein sequence: CASRTDSSSYNSPLHF.

This chain links TRBV5-6 with TRBJ1-2, with 9 bases fitting TRBD1. The ends lost 3 bases at V and 2 bases at J; junction bases unmatched: 14. This CDR3 comprises 18 residues. Germline V gene data show CDR1 as SGHDT and CDR2 as YYEEEE. The CDR3 DNA is TGTGCCAGCAGCTCAACGAAGATACAGGGGGCTTCGAACTATGGCTACACCTTC. Translation gives CASSSTKIQGASNYGYTF.

The chain combines TRBV19 with TRBJ1-5; D possibly corresponds to TRBD1 (5 bases). The CDR3 totals 17 residues. Germline assignment: CDR1 LNHDA and CDR2 SQIVND (reference sequence). Trimming cost V 3 bases and J 8 bases, with 23 bases left between them. CDR3 sequence: CASSILYPGDFDKPQHF. As DNA, the CDR3 is TGTGCCAGTAGTATTCTCTACCCCGGGGACTTTGATAAGCCCCAGCATTTT.

The chain is built from TRBV6-5 and TRBJ1-1; D unresolved. Trimming pared 0 bases from V and 6 bases from J, leaving 8 bases between. CDR1 and CDR2 from the germline V gene are MNHEY and SVGAGI. The CDR3 sequence is 13 residues long. The CDR3 reads CASSYSEIAEAFF. CDR3 DNA: TGTGCCAGCAGTTACTCGGAGATTGCTGAAGCTTTCTTT.

The CDR3 DNA sequence: TGTGCCAGCAGCCCGAGGGACACCTACTACGAGCAGTACTTC. This encodes CASSPRDTYYEQYF. V gene TRBV7-9 combines with J gene TRBJ2-7; perhaps TRBD1 as D (6 bases). This CDR3 has 14 residues. Per germline, CDR1 SEHNR and CDR2 FQNEAQ (reference sequence). Trimming took 5 bases from V and 3 from J, leaving 14 bases between them. Based on the CDR3 plus reference TRBV7-9 and TRBJ2-7, the full variable domain is DTGVSQNPRHKITKRGQNVTFRCDPISEHNRLYWYRQTLGQGPEFLTYFQNEAQLEKSRLLSDRFSAERPKGSFSTLEIQRTEQGDSAMYLCASSPRDTYYEQYFGPGTRLTVT.

This rearrangement joins TRBV19 to TRBJ1-2; D might be TRBD1 (5 bases). V lost 2 bases and J lost 8, with 27 bases in between. This CDR3 is built from 18 residues. Germline CDR1 and CDR2: LNHDA and SQIVND (reference sequence). The CDR3 nucleotides read TGTGCCAGTAGTATATGGGATTCAGGCCAGGGCTCCCCTGGAGGCTACACCTTC. This codes for CASSIWDSGQGSPGGYTF.

The rearrangement joins TRBV25-1 to TRBJ2-5; TRBD1 agrees at 10 bases. The CDR3 has 17 residues. Trimming cost V 3 bases and J 5 bases; bases outside gene matches: 12. Germline assignment: CDR1 MGHDK and CDR2 SYGVNS. This CDR3 reads CASSEARGQGNFETQYF. CDR3 in DNA: TGTGCCAGCAGTGAGGCCAGGGGACAGGGGAACTTTGAGACCCAGTACTTC.

This chain joins TRBV5-5 and TRBJ2-5, with D perhaps TRBD2 (5 bases). The CDR3 is 15 residues long. Germline V CDR1 and CDR2: SGHKS, YYEKEE (reference sequence). The V and J ends lost 0 bases and 5 bases respectively, with 14 bases between them. CDR3 sequence: CASSLARLAGETQYF. In DNA, the CDR3 is TGTGCCAGCAGCTTGGCCAGGCTAGCCGGGGAGACCCAGTACTTC. Full variable domain (outside the CDR3, taken from reference TRBV5-5 and TRBJ2-5): DAGVTQSPTHLIKTRGQQVTLRCSPISGHKSVSWYQQVLGQGPQFIFQYYEKEERGRGNFPDRFSARQFPNYSSELNVNALLLGDSALYLCASSLARLAGETQYFGPGTRLLVL.

This clone was detected only a few times. V gene TRBV6-5 combines with J gene TRBJ1-1, with a possible D match to TRBD1 (5 bases). This CDR3 spans 13 amino acids. Germline lookup yields CDR1 MNHEY and CDR2 SVGAGI. With 7 bases removed from V and 10 bases from J, the gap between germline ends came to 19 bases. The CDR3 DNA reads as TGTGCCAGCAAAACCAGGGAGGAACGTGTAGCTTTCTTT. Its translation: CASKTREERVAFF.

The chain joins TRBV13 to TRBJ1-1, with 11 bases lining up with TRBD1. V shed 2 bases and J 8 bases; nucleotides not matched to a gene: 7. Germline CDR1 is PRHDT and CDR2 is FYEKMQ (reference sequence). The CDR3 sequence is 15 residues long. The CDR3 coding sequence is TGTGCCAGCAGCTTATACGGACAGGGGGCTGAAGAAGCTTTCTTT. This sequence encodes CASSLYGQGAEEAFF.

This clone was counted only a few times. The chain couples TRBV5-1 to TRBJ1-2; TRBD1 agrees at 7 bases. CDR3 length: 14 residues. The V segment lost 4 bases and the J segment 2 bases; nucleotides outside the gene matches: 5. From germline, CDR1 is SGHRS and CDR2 YFSETQ. The CDR3 region has the DNA TGCGCCAGCAGCCAAACAGGGGCCAACTATGGCTACACCTTC. This sequence encodes CASSQTGANYGYTF.

Only one count was recorded for this clone. The rearrangement joins TRBV9 to TRBJ1-4; a possible D gene is TRBD1 (5 bases). There are 13 residues in the CDR3. Germline values: CDR1 SGDLS, CDR2 YYNGEE. Deletions cut 3 bases from V and 8 bases from J, with 11 bases between. The CDR3 is CASSERGTEKLFF. DNA of the CDR3: TGTGCCAGCAGCGAAAGGGGAACCGAAAAACTGTTTTTT.